A selection of T cell receptor beta chains follows, all from one sample in a study of blood T cell repertoires in COVID-19. Sequencing was performed with immunoSEQ multiplex PCR; in TCRdb, only in-frame clones are kept and a portion is missing. The table lists 150,000 to 250,000 clones, about 80% of them singletons. Sequenced sample: peripheral blood. The source of these receptors is a human donor with acute or convalescent COVID-19. The donor label of this sample is uncertain. The CDR3 runs from the conserved cysteine through the conserved F or W. D genes are given only for firm matches. Clone size is given for some rows only: seen once, a few or many times, or a class if the clone is expanded.

clone size	D gene	J gene	V gene	CDR3 protein	CDR3 DNA
-	TRBD1	TRBJ1-2	TRBV29-1	CSVARDSPNYGYTF	TGCAGCGTTGCCCGGGACAGCCCTAACTATGGCTACACCTTC
-	TRBD2	TRBJ2-2	TRBV4-3	CASSQENWETSVGELFF	TGCGCCAGCAGCCAAGAGAATTGGGAAACTAGCGTCGGGGAGCTGTTTTTT
-	TRBD1	TRBJ1-2	TRBV5-1	CASSDRDRGLRGYTF	TGCGCCAGCAGCGACCGGGACAGGGGCCTTCGTGGCTACACCTTC
-	-	TRBJ1-3	TRBV7-2	CASSLDGSSGNTIYF	TGTGCCAGCAGCTTAGACGGTTCCTCTGGAAACACCATATATTTT
-	-	TRBJ2-1	TRBV3-1/TRBV3-2	CASKRGSGLSYNEQFF	TGTGCCAGCAAAAGAGGGTCGGGACTCTCCTACAATGAGCAGTTCTTC
few	-	TRBJ1-5	TRBV6-5	CASTTGTGQPQHF	TGTGCCAGCACCACAGGGACCGGACAGCCCCAGCATTTT
-	TRBD2	TRBJ2-1	TRBV11-2	CASSLSGRTSSYNEQFF	TGTGCCAGCAGCCTTAGCGGGAGGACGAGCTCCTACAATGAGCAGTTCTTC
-	TRBD1	TRBJ1-1	TRBV5-1	CASSSTGGTEAFF	TGCGCCAGCAGCTCTACAGGGGGCACTGAAGCTTTCTTT
-	TRBD2	TRBJ2-3	TRBV28	CASISGSEDTQYF	TGTGCCAGCATAAGCGGGAGTGAAGATACGCAGTATTTT
-	TRBD1	TRBJ1-1	TRBV29-1	CSGSPGQRMNTEAFF	TGCAGCGGATCTCCGGGACAGCGAATGAACACTGAAGCTTTCTTT
-	-	TRBJ1-3	TRBV5-1	CASSLIGGFSGNTIYF	TGCGCCAGCAGCTTGATCGGGGGTTTCTCTGGAAACACCATATATTTT
-	TRBD2	TRBJ2-6	TRBV5-6	CASSQTLAGWAGANVLTF	TGTGCCAGCAGTCAGACCTTAGCGGGATGGGCTGGGGCCAACGTCCTGACTTTC
-	TRBD1	TRBJ1-2	TRBV27	CASTPGTGFGYTF	TGTGCCAGCACTCCCGGGACAGGGTTTGGCTACACCTTC
-	-	TRBJ1-4	TRBV5-1	CASSPGFTPINEKLFF	TGCGCCAGCAGCCCCGGGTTTACTCCGATTAATGAAAAACTGTTTTTT
-	TRBD1	TRBJ1-2	TRBV4-2	CASSQDWDSNYGYTF	TGTGCCAGCAGCCAAGACTGGGACAGCAACTATGGCTACACCTTC
-	TRBD1	TRBJ1-4	TRBV10-3	CAISGGRGNEKLFF	TGTGCCATCAGTGGGGGCAGGGGGAATGAAAAACTGTTTTTT